Described below is a single T cell receptor beta chain sequence and its context. The V gene end was trimmed by 4 bases and the J gene end by 2 bases; junction bases not matched to a gene: 10. The germline CDR1 and CDR2 sequences are LNHDA and SQIVND (reference sequence). CDR3 length equals 16 residues. The data derive from a study of cytomegalovirus exposure and HLA in healthy donors. This PCR relied on a set of 60 Vbeta primers and 13 Jbeta primers. Using immunoSEQ multiplex PCR, the repertoire was profiled, and TCRdb retains in-frame clones only, with some absent. The table has over 150,000 clones, roughly three quarters seen once; the top ten hold 13%.

The J gene is TRBJ2-5, the V gene TRBV19, with 7 bases that match TRBD2. The sample was PBMCs. This TCR was sampled from a woman aged 45-65 years in good health and CMV-seropositive. CDR3 DNA sequence: TGTGCCAGTAGTAAGACCCAGCGGGGACCACAAGAGACCCAGTACTTC. Translation: CASSKTQRGPQETQYF.